This TCR beta chain emerged from a study of T-cell reconstitution after alpha-beta-depleted transplantation in children. Study observations and caveats: By one year post-transplant, T-cell counts and diversity largely arose from T cells that were newly produced. Surviving thymic progenitors and recipient T cells were the source of high TCRbeta diversity at day 60 in some patients. Reportedly, roughly two months post-transplant, alpha-beta T cells arose from several hundred expanded graft clones.

Regarding this clonotype: Its target is not known.

Unique molecular identifiers were used to barcode this TCRbeta library. MiXCR was run by TCRdb on the PCR reads, yielding one entry per CDR3 protein. The sample yields some 830,000 distinct CDR3 sequences, 16% seen once. V lost 7 bases to trimming and J lost 1 base; unmatched junction nucleotides: 4. Germline V CDR1 and CDR2: DFQATT, SNEGSKA (reference sequence). This CDR3 is 14 amino acids long. This TCR was recovered from a male patient between 5 and 17 years old who had a stem cell transplant for acute lymphoblastic leukemia, so the T cells may come from the graft donor. The specimen was PBMCs, mostly from graft donor cells, collected 360 days after TCRalphabeta/CD19-depleted stem cell transplant. The chain carries TRBV20-1 and TRBJ2-4, with 10 positions matching TRBD2. CDR3 nucleotide sequence: TGCAGTGTCAATAGCGGGAGGGCCAAAAACATTCAGTACTTC. The encoded protein is CSVNSGRAKNIQYF.